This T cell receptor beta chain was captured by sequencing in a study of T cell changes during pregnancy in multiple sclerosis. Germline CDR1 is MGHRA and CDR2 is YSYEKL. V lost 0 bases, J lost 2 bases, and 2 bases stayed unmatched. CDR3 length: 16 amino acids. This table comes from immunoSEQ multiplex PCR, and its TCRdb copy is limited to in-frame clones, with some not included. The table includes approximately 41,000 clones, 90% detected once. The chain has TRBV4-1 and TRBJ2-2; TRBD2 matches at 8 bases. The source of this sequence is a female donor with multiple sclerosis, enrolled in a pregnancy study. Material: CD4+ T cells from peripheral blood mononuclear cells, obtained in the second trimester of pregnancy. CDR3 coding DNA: TGCGCCAGCAGCCAAGATCGGACTAGCAACACCGGGGAGCTGTTTTTT. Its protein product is CASSQDRTSNTGELFF.